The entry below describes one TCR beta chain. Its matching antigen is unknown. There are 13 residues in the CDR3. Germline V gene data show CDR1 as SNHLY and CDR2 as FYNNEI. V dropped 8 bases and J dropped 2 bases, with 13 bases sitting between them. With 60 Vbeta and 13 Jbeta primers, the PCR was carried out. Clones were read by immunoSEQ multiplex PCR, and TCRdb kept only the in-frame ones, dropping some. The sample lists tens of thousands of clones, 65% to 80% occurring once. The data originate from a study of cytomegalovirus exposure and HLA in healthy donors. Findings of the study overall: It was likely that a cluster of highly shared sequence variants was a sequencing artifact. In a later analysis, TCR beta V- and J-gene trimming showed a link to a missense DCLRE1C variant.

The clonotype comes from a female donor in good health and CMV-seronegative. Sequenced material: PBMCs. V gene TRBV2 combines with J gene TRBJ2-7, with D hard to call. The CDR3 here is CASEAATPYEQYF. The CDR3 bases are TGTGCCAGCGAGGCTGCCACCCCCTACGAGCAGTACTTC.